This passage covers 30 T cell receptor beta chains from one sample sequenced in a study of T cells in Graves' hyperthyroidism and ophthalmopathy. Regions amplified from RNA transcripts were the TCR beta CDR3 regions. A set of HTBI primers served as the primers for a first-round RT-PCR of the TCR CDR3. From the multiplex PCR reads, TCRdb called clonotypes with MiXCR, one entry per CDR3 protein. The sample shows a few hundred thousand distinct CDR3 sequences, around 25% of them seen only once. The sequencing sample was made of blood. Every receptor here comes from a man aged 45 to 65 with Graves' hyperthyroidism.

The J gene is TRBJ2-7, the V gene TRBV11-3; possible D gene TRBD2, 6 bases. Trimming took 1 base from V and 4 from J, leaving 11 bases between them. CDR3 length equals 14 residues. CDR1 and CDR2 from the germline V gene are SGHNT and YENEEA. CDR3 residues: CASSLAGVVYEQYF. The CDR3 DNA reads TGTGCCAGCAGCTTAGCGGGAGTAGTGTACGAGCAGTACTTC.

This rearrangement joins TRBV20-1 to TRBJ1-1, with D possibly being TRBD1 (5 bases). V lost 5 bases and J 3 bases, leaving 13 bases between the germline ends. Germline CDR1 DFQATT, CDR2 SNEGSKA (reference sequence). The CDR3 runs 13 residues. CDR3 DNA sequence: TGCAGTGCTGGACGGGGGGGAGACACTGAAGCTTTCTTT. Amino acids: CSAGRGGDTEAFF.

V usage is TRBV28 and J usage is TRBJ2-1; 7 bases map to TRBD1. CDR3 length equals 14 residues. V dropped 6 bases and J dropped 8; count of bases not matched to a gene: 10. Germline assignment: CDR1 MDHEN and CDR2 SYDVKM. CDR3 loop: CASSGTTRGYEQFF. DNA of the CDR3: TGTGCCAGCAGCGGTACAACCAGGGGGTATGAGCAGTTCTTC. Using reference TRBV28 and TRBJ2-1 for the parts outside the CDR3, the full variable domain is DVKVTQSSRYLVKRTGEKVFLECVQDMDHENMFWYRQDPGLGLRLIYFSYDVKMKEKGDIPEGYSVSREKKERFSLILESASTNQTSMYLCASSGTTRGYEQFFGPGTRLTVL.

This clonotype was seen a handful of times. This chain links TRBV11-1 with TRBJ2-3, with a possible D match to TRBD1 (6 bases). The germline gives CDR1 SGHAT, CDR2 FQDESV (reference sequence). CDR3 length equals 14 residues. Trimming shortened V by 3 bases and J by 4 bases, and 11 bases separated the two germline ends. This CDR3 is CASSLEDRADTQYF. CDR3 in DNA: TGTGCCAGCAGCTTGGAGGACAGAGCAGATACGCAGTATTTT.

The rearrangement uses TRBV7-8 and TRBJ2-7, with D tentatively TRBD1 or TRBD2 (6 bases each). The CDR3 consists of 15 residues. V lost 5 bases, J lost 6 bases, and 20 bases lay in between. Germline V CDR1 and CDR2: SGHVS, FQNEAQ. The DNA for the CDR3 is TGTGCCAGCAGCCCCCGCGGGGTACAGGGTCTCGAGCAGTACTTC. Protein sequence: CASSPRGVQGLEQYF.

The chain carries TRBV24-1 and TRBJ2-1, with 8 bases matching TRBD2. Trimming removed 4 bases from V and 2 bases from J; junction bases left unmatched: 9. Germline lookup yields CDR1 KGHDR and CDR2 SFDVKD. CDR3 length: 17 amino acids. The CDR3 loop is CATSDPRGGLPYNEQFF. The CDR3 nucleotides are TGTGCCACCAGTGACCCCCGGGGGGGACTTCCCTACAATGAGCAGTTCTTC.

This clonotype was picked up a small number of times. This sequence joins TRBV3-1 and TRBJ1-5, with D unclear. Germline-derived CDR1 and CDR2 are LGHDT and YNNKEL (reference sequence). V was trimmed by 0 bases and J by 5 bases, leaving 11 bases between them. CDR3 length: 15 residues. CDR3 loop: CASSQDGGFDQPQHF. The CDR3, as DNA: TGTGCCAGCAGCCAAGATGGTGGGTTTGATCAGCCCCAGCATTTT.

The genes are TRBV6-1 and TRBJ1-4; 10 nucleotides agree with TRBD1. The CDR3 runs 13 residues. Germline V gives CDR1 MNHNS, CDR2 SASEGT. With 6 bases clipped from V and 8 bases from J, the junction kept 3 bases outside the gene matches. This CDR3 reads CASRGQGIEKLFF. In DNA, the CDR3 is TGTGCCAGCAGGGGACAGGGGATAGAAAAACTGTTTTTT.

The rearrangement uses TRBV3-1 and TRBJ2-1, with 11 positions matching TRBD2. CDR1 is LGHDT and CDR2 is YNNKEL in the germline V gene (reference sequence). CDR3 length: 12 residues. Trimming cost V 3 bases and J 15 bases; bases outside gene matches: 4. CDR3 nucleotides: TGTGCCAGCAGCCAGGTAGCGGGAGGGTTGTTCTTC. Its protein is CASSQVAGGLFF.

CDR3 amino acids: CSVFGQNTYGYTF. CDR3 DNA sequence: TGCAGCGTTTTCGGACAAAACACCTATGGCTACACCTTC. The chain has TRBV29-1 and TRBJ1-2, with D maybe TRBD1 (5 bases). Germline V gene sequence: CDR1 SQVTM, CDR2 ANQGSEA. This CDR3 comprises 13 residues. The V end was cut by 5 bases, the J end by 4 bases, with 14 bases between. The whole variable domain, filled in from reference TRBV29-1 and TRBJ1-2, reads SAVISQKPSRDICQRGTSLTIQCQVDSQVTMMFWYRQQPGQSLTLIATANQGSEATYESGFVIDKFPISRPNLTFSTLTVSNMSPEDSSIYLCSVFGQNTYGYTFGSGTRLTVV.

The V call is TRBV29-1, the J call TRBJ1-1; 8 bases agree with TRBD1. Germline lookup yields CDR1 SQVTM and CDR2 ANQGSEA. The CDR3 covers 14 residues. The V gene end was trimmed by 6 bases and the J gene end by 1 base; junction bases not matched to a gene: 7. The CDR3 spells CSVRDRHSNTEAFF. As DNA, the CDR3 is TGCAGCGTCCGGGACAGGCACTCGAACACTGAAGCTTTCTTT. Drawing the rest from reference TRBV29-1 and TRBJ1-1, the complete variable domain is SAVISQKPSRDICQRGTSLTIQCQVDSQVTMMFWYRQQPGQSLTLIATANQGSEATYESGFVIDKFPISRPNLTFSTLTVSNMSPEDSSIYLCSVRDRHSNTEAFFGQGTRLTVV.

The chain has TRBV6-1 and TRBJ2-1, with TRBD2 as a possible D gene (6 bases). Trimming removed 8 bases at V and 0 bases at J, with 14 bases between. The CDR3 is made up of 15 amino acids. CDR1 is MNHNS, CDR2 SASEGT, per germline. The CDR3 nucleotides are TGTGCCAGCCGAAGCCGGAGGGTCTCCTACAATGAGCAGTTCTTC. Its translation: CASRSRRVSYNEQFF.

Notes on this clonotype: A read error is likely, as this CDR3 ends without the conserved phenylalanine or tryptophan. The CDR3 nucleotides are TGTGCCAGCAGTTTGGGCAGGGCCTACGAGCAGTACTCC. Its protein is CASSLGRAYEQYS. V is TRBV12-3 or TRBV12-4 and J is TRBJ2-7; D is possibly TRBD1 (5 bases). The CDR3 consists of 13 residues. Trimming pared 3 bases from V and 2 bases from J, leaving 8 bases between.

This clonotype came up many times. The V call is TRBV28, the J call TRBJ2-7; no reliable D call. Trimming cost V 3 bases and J 2 bases, with 8 bases left between them. The CDR3 spans 13 residues. Germline V gene data show CDR1 as MDHEN and CDR2 as SYDVKM. The CDR3, as DNA: TGTGCCAGCAGTTTCACCCCCCCCTACGAGCAGTACTTC. Translation gives CASSFTPPYEQYF.

The CDR3 reads CASSQEAIGAQETQYF. Written as DNA, the CDR3 is TGTGCCAGCAGCCAGGAGGCCATAGGGGCCCAAGAGACCCAGTACTTC. The gene calls are TRBV7-2 and TRBJ2-5; either TRBD1 or TRBD2 may supply D (5 bases each). The CDR3 spans 16 residues. The V and J ends lost 5 bases and 1 base respectively, with 17 bases between them. Germline V gene sequence: CDR1 SGHTA, CDR2 FQGNSA.

This clonotype was detected only a few times. This sequence joins TRBV11-2 and TRBJ2-7; the match to TRBD2 covers 9 bases. CDR3 length: 15 residues. The germline V gene encodes CDR1 SGHAT and CDR2 FQNNGV. V lost 0 bases, J lost 2 bases, and 2 bases stayed unmatched. The CDR3 bases are TGTGCCAGCAGCTTAGACCTAGCGGGGACCTACGAGCAGTACTTC. It specifies CASSLDLAGTYEQYF.

A few counts support this clonotype. V usage is TRBV20-1 and J usage is TRBJ2-5, with a possible D match to TRBD1 (6 bases). The CDR3 length is 12 residues. V lost 6 bases, J lost 5 bases, and 13 bases lay in between. CDR1 is DFQATT, CDR2 SNEGSKA, per germline (reference sequence). CDR3 in amino acids: CSAGTFGETQYF. The CDR3 DNA is TGCAGTGCCGGGACATTCGGGGAGACCCAGTACTTC.

The chain uses TRBV28 and TRBJ1-2, with TRBD1 as a possible D gene (5 bases). V was shortened by 6 bases and J by 0 bases, with 23 bases between the two germline ends. CDR3 length: 18 amino acids. Germline lookup yields CDR1 MDHEN and CDR2 SYDVKM. The CDR3 protein is CASSRPPGTGLSNYGYTF. In DNA, the CDR3 is TGTGCCAGCAGCCGACCCCCGGGGACTGGACTCTCTAACTATGGCTACACCTTC.

This chain connects TRBV5-1 to TRBJ2-7; the match to TRBD2 covers 9 bases. CDR3 size: 15 residues. The germline gives CDR1 SGHRS, CDR2 YFSETQ. With 1 base clipped from V and 6 bases from J, the junction kept 8 bases outside the gene matches. CDR3 amino acids: CASSLSGGSLFEQYF. CDR3 coding DNA: TGCGCCAGCAGCTTGAGCGGGGGGTCCCTGTTCGAGCAGTACTTC.

Of note for this clonotype: Just one base apart from a much larger clone, this may be a read error. The V gene is TRBV12-3 or TRBV12-4, the J gene TRBJ2-1; 14 bases fit TRBD2. With 7 bases clipped from V and 8 bases from J, the junction kept 7 bases outside the gene matches. This CDR3 comprises 15 residues. CDR3 sequence: CASIKGLAGDDEQFF. The CDR3 nucleotides read TGTGCCAGCATTAAGGGACTAGCGGGAGACGATGAGCAGTTCTTC.

This clonotype appeared many times. This rearrangement joins TRBV6-5 to TRBJ1-1, with 9 bases matching TRBD1. This CDR3 region has 14 residues. The germline gives CDR1 MNHEY, CDR2 SVGAGI. V lost 2 bases and J lost 3; bases outside the gene matches: 1. The CDR3 region is CASSYGTGYTEAFF. The CDR3 region has the DNA TGTGCCAGCAGTTACGGGACAGGGTACACTGAAGCTTTCTTT.

This clonotype was seen more than once but under ten times. The chain joins TRBV12-3 or TRBV12-4 to TRBJ2-7, with D unclear. V dropped 3 bases and J dropped 4 bases, with 7 bases sitting between them. The CDR3 contains 12 residues. As DNA, the CDR3 is TGTGCCAGCAGTTTTTCTTGGTACGAGCAGTACTTC. This translates into CASSFSWYEQYF.

This clonotype has just a few counts. This sequence joins TRBV5-1 and TRBJ2-7; TRBD2 matches 11 bases. Looked up from germline, CDR1 is SGHRS and CDR2 is YFSETQ. There are 14 residues in the CDR3. Trimming cost V 2 bases and J 6 bases; bases outside gene matches: 4. CDR3 DNA sequence: TGCGCCAGCAGCTTTACTAGCGGGAGTTCCGAGCAGTACTTC. Its protein product is CASSFTSGSSEQYF.

This clonotype appeared a few times. This sequence joins TRBV28 and TRBJ1-5; D ambiguous. Germline V gives CDR1 MDHEN, CDR2 SYDVKM. CDR3 length: 15 residues. The V gene lost 2 bases and the J gene lost 2 bases, with 10 bases spanning the gap. The CDR3 nucleotides are TGTGCCAGCAGTTTAGTACGGAGGGGCAATCAGCCCCAGCATTTT. Its translation is CASSLVRRGNQPQHF.

The J gene is TRBJ1-2, the V gene TRBV19; no clear D. Germline lookup yields CDR1 LNHDA and CDR2 SQIVND (reference sequence). The CDR3 contains 13 residues. Trimming shortened V by 5 bases and J by 5 bases, and 12 bases separated the two germline ends. This CDR3 reads CASSSVSGYGYTF. CDR3 in DNA: TGTGCCAGTAGTTCCGTCAGTGGGTATGGCTACACCTTC.

The table lists this clonotype with a few counts. The V and J genes are TRBV28 and TRBJ2-4; a weak D match, TRBD1 (6 bases). There are 13 residues in the CDR3. CDR1 is MDHEN, CDR2 SYDVKM, per germline. Between the trimmed V and J ends, which lost 8 bases and 4 bases, there was a span of 12 bases. The CDR3 reads CASLDRGKNIQYF. The CDR3 bases are TGTGCCAGCCTGGACAGAGGAAAAAACATTCAGTACTTC.

This sequence joins TRBV18 and TRBJ1-5, with TRBD1 identical over 10 bases. Per germline, CDR1 KGHSH and CDR2 LQKENI. This CDR3 contains 14 residues. After removal of 4 bases from V and 5 bases from J, the junction contained 2 bases not matched to a gene. As DNA, the CDR3 is TGTGCCAGCTCACGACAGGGGGCAGATCAGCCCCAGCATTTT. Translated: CASSRQGADQPQHF.

CDR3 coding DNA: TGTGCCAGCCGCCGGGGGACAGAAAAAAACATTCAGTACTTC. It encodes CASRRGTEKNIQYF. This chain connects TRBV7-2 to TRBJ2-4; D perhaps matches TRBD1 (7 bases). V was shortened by 8 bases and J by 4 bases, with 15 bases between the two germline ends. Germline assignment: CDR1 SGHTA and CDR2 FQGNSA. The CDR3 is 14 amino acids.

This chain connects TRBV12-3 or TRBV12-4 to TRBJ1-1, with D hard to call. Trimming pared 7 bases from V and 4 bases from J, leaving 10 bases between. The CDR3 contains 12 residues. The CDR3 here is CASTRLGTEAFF. CDR3 bases: TGTGCCAGCACTCGTCTGGGCACTGAAGCTTTCTTT.

V and J are TRBV5-6 and TRBJ2-7, with D possibly called TRBD1 or TRBD2 (5 bases each). Trimming pared 4 bases from V and 5 bases from J, leaving 13 bases between. This CDR3 has 13 residues. Germline V gene lookup returns CDR1 SGHDT and CDR2 YYEEEE. The DNA for the CDR3 is TGTGCCAGCAGCATCGGGGCTTCGGACGAGCAGTACTTC. Encoded protein: CASSIGASDEQYF.